This TCR beta chain was sequenced during a study of blood T cell repertoires in COVID-19. As for the study in general: From T cells, B-cell-depleted T cells, or PBMCs came the material, which was cDNA or gDNA.

Original methodology: Researchers report that nucleated cell counts were estimated from reference gene primer amplification. Libraries were prepared by immunoSEQ multiplex PCR; TCRdb keeps only in-frame clonotypes and omits some of them. Clone size and V and J calls were adopted from that table, with D and trimming inferred from the DNA. The table has approximately 150,000 clones, around four fifths seen once. Germline trimming cut 6 bases from V and 3 bases from J; bases unmatched to any gene: 8. Germline loops: CDR1 LGHDT, CDR2 YNNKEL (reference sequence). This CDR3 region has 15 residues. Sequenced: peripheral blood. The sequence was obtained from a human donor in a cohort sampled during active COVID-19. The V call is TRBV3-1 (or the pseudogene TRBV3-2), the J call TRBJ1-1, with TRBD1 matching 9 bases. CDR3 loop: CASRKWDREDTEAFF. CDR3 nucleotides: TGTGCCAGCAGAAAATGGGACAGGGAGGACACTGAAGCTTTCTTT.